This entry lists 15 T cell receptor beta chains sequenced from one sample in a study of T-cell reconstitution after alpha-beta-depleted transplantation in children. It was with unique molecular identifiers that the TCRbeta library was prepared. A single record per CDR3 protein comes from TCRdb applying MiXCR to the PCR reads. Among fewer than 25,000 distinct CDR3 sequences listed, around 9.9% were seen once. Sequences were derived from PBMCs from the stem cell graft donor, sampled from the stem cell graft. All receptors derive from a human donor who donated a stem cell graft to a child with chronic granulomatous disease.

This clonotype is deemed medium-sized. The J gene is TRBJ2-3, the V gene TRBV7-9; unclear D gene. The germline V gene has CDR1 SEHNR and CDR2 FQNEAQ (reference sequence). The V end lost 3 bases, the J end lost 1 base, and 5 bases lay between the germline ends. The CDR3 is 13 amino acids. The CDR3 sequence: CASSLFGTDTQYF. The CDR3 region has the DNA TGTGCCAGCAGCTTGTTCGGCACAGATACGCAGTATTTT.

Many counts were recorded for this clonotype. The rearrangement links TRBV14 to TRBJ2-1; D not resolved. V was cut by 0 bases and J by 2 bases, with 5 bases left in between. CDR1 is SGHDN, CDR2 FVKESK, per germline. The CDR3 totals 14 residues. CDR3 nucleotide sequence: TGTGCCAGCAGCCAAGATCTGGCCTACAATGAGCAGTTCTTC. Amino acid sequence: CASSQDLAYNEQFF.

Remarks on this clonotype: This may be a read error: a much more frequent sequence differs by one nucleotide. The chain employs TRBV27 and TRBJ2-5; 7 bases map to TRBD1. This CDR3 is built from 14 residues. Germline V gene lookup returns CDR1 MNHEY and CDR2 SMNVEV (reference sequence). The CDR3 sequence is CASSFRQGGETRYF. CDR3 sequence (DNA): TGTGCCAGCAGTTTCCGACAGGGTGGGGAGACCCGGTACTTC.

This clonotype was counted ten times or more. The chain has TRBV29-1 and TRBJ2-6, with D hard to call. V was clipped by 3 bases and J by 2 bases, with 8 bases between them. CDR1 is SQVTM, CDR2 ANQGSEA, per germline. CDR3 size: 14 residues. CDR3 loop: CSVDSGPGANVLTF. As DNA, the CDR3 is TGCAGCGTTGATTCGGGCCCTGGGGCCAACGTCCTGACTTTC.

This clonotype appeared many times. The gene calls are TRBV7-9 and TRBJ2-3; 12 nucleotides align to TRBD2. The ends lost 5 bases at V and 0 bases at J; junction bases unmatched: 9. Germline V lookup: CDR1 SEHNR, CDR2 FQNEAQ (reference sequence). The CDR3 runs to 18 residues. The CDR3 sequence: CASSLWGTSGPSTDTQYF. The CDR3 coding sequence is TGTGCCAGCAGCCTGTGGGGGACTAGCGGGCCTAGCACAGATACGCAGTATTTT.

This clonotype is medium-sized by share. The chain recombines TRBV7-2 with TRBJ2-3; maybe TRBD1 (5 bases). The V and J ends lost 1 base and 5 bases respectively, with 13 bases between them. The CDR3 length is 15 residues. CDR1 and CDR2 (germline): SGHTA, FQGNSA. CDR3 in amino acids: CASSLGNRLGDTQYF. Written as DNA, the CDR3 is TGTGCCAGCAGCTTAGGGAACAGGCTGGGAGATACGCAGTATTTT.

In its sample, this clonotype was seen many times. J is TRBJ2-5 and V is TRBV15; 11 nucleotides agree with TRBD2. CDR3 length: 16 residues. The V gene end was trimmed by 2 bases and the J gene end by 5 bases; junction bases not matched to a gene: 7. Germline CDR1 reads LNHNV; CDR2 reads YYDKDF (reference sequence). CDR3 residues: CATSRPTSGGGETQYF. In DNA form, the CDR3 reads TGTGCCACCAGCAGACCCACTAGCGGGGGAGGGGAGACCCAGTACTTC. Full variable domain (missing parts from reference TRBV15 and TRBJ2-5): DAMVIQNPRYQVTQFGKPVTLSCSQTLNHNVMYWYQQKSSQAPKLLFHYYDKDFNNEADTPDNFQSRRPNTSFCFLDIRSPGLGDTAMYLCATSRPTSGGGETQYFGPGTRLLVL.

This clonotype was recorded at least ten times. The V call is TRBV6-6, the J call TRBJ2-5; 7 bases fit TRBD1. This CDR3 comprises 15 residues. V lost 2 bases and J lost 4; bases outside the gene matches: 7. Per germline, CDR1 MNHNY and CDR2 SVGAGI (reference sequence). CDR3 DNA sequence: TGTGCCAGCAGTTACAGAGACAGGGATCGAGAGACCCAGTACTTC. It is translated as CASSYRDRDRETQYF.

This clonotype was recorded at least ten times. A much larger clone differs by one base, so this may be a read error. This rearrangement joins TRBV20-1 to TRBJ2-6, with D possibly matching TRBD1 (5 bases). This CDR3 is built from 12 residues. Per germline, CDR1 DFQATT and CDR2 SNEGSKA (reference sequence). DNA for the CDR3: TGCAGTGCCGCTTCTGGGGCCAACGGCCTGACTTTC. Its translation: CSAASGANGLTF.

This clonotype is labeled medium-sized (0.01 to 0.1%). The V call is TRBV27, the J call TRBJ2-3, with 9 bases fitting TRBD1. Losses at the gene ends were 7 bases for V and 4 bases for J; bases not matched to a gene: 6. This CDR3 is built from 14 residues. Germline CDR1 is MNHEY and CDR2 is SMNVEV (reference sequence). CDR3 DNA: TGTGCCAGCATTCCTGGGACAGGGCCAGATACGCAGTATTTT. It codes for CASIPGTGPDTQYF.

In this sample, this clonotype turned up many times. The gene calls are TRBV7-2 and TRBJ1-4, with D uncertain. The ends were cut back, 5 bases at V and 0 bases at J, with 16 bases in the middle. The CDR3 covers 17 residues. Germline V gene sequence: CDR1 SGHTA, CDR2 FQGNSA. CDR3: CASSARAPVATNEKLFF. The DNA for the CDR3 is TGTGCCAGCAGCGCGCGGGCGCCTGTTGCAACTAATGAAAAACTGTTTTTT.

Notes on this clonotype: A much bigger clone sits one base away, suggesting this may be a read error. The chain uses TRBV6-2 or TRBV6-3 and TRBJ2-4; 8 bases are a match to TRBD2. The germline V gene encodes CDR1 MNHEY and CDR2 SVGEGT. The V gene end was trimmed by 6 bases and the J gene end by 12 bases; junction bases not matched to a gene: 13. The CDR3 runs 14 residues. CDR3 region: CASRGSGREGSQYF. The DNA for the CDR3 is TGTGCCAGCAGAGGGTCCGGGAGGGAAGGCAGTCAGTACTTC.

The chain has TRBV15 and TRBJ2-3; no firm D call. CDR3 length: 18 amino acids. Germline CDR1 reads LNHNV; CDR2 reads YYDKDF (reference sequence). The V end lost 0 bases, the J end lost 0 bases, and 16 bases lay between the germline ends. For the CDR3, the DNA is TGTGCCACCAGCAGAGATCTCCCGGGCAGAATTAGCACAGATACGCAGTATTTT. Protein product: CATSRDLPGRISTDTQYF.

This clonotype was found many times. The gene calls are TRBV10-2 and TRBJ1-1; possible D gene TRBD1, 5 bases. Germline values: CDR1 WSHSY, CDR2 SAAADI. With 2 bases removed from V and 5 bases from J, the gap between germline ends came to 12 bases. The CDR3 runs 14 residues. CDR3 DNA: TGCGCCAGCAGTGAGGGGGCGGTGGGAACTGAAGCTTTCTTT. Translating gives CASSEGAVGTEAFF.

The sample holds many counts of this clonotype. The CDR3 coding sequence is TGTGCCAGCAGCTTAGGGGCCGGGACAGGGTATAATTCCTACGAGCAGTACTTC. The encoded protein is CASSLGAGTGYNSYEQYF. The V gene is TRBV7-9, the J gene TRBJ2-7, with TRBD1 matching over 9 bases. The CDR3 spans 18 residues. V lost 1 base, J lost 1 base, and 11 bases stayed unmatched. Germline V gene sequence: CDR1 SEHNR, CDR2 FQNEAQ (reference sequence).